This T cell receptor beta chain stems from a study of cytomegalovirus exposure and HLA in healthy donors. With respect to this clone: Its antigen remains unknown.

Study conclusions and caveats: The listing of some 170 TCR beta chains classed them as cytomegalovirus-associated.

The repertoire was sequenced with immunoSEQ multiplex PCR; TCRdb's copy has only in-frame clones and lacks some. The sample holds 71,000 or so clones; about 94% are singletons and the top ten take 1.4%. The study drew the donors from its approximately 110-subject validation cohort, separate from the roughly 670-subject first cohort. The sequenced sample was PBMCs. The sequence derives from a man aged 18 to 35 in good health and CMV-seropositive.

The CDR3 bases are TGTGCCAGCAGCCGCCAGCGGGAGAGTCTAGGAAATGAGCAGTTCTTC. Translated: CASSRQRESLGNEQFF. The chain links TRBV5-4 to TRBJ2-1, with 8 nucleotides matching TRBD2. The V segment lost 4 bases and the J segment 7 bases; nucleotides outside the gene matches: 13. CDR1 and CDR2 (germline): SGHNT, YYREEE (reference sequence). This CDR3 has 16 residues.